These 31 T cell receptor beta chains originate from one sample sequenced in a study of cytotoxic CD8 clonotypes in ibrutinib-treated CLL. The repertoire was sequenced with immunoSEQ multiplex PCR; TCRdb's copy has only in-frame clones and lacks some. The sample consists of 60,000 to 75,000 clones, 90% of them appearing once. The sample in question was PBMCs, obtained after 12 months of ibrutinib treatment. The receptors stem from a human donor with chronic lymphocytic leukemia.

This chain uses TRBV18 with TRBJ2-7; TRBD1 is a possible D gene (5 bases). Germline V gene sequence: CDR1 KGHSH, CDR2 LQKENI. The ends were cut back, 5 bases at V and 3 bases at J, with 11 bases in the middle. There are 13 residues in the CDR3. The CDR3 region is CASSSSQGYEQYF. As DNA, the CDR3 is TGTGCCAGCTCAAGTTCTCAGGGCTACGAGCAGTACTTC. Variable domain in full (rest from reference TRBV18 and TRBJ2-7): NAGVMQNPRHLVRRRGQEARLRCSPMKGHSHVYWYRQLPEEGLKFMVYLQKENIIDESGMPKERFSAEFPKEGPSILRIQQVVRGDSAAYFCASSSSQGYEQYFGPGTRLTVT.

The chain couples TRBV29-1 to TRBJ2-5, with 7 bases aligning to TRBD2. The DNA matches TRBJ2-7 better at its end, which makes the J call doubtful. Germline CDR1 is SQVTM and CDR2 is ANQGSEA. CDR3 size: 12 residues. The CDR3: CSGGEGSYEQYF. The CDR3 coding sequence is TGCAGCGGAGGGGAGGGCTCCTACGAGCAGTACTTC.

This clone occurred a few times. CDR3 bases: TGCGCCAGCAGCCACGACAGGGGTACAGATACGCAGTATTTT. Amino acid sequence: CASSHDRGTDTQYF. The chain recombines TRBV5-1 with TRBJ2-3; 8 bases agree with TRBD1. This CDR3 contains 14 residues. J lost 3 bases, V lost 4 bases, and 4 bases had no gene match. Per the germline V gene, CDR1 is SGHRS and CDR2 is YFSETQ.

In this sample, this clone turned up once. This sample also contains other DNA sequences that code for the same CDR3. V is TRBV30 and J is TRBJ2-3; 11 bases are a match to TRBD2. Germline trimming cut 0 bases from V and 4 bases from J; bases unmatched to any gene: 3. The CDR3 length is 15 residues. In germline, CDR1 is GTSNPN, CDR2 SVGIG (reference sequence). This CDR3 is CAWSVLAGEADTQYF. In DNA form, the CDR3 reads TGTGCCTGGAGTGTACTAGCGGGAGAGGCAGATACGCAGTATTTT. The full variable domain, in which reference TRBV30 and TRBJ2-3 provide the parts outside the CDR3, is SQTIHQWPATLVQPVGSPLSLECTVEGTSNPNLYWYRQAAGRGLQLLFYSVGIGQISSEVPQNLSASRPQDRQFILSSKKLLLSDSGFYLCAWSVLAGEADTQYFGPGTRLTVL.

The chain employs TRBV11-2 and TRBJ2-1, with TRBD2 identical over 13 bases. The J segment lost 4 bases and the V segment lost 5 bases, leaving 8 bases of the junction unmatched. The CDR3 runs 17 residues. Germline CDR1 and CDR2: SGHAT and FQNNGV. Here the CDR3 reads CASSRSLAGGGYNEQFF. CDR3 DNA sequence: TGTGCCAGCAGCCGGTCACTAGCGGGAGGGGGTTACAATGAGCAGTTCTTC.

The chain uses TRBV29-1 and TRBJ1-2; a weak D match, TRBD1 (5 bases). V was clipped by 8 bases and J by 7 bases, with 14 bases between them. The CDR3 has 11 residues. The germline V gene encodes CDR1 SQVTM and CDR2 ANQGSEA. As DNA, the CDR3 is TGCAGCCTTACAGGTGCTTCTGGCTACACCTTC. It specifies CSLTGASGYTF.

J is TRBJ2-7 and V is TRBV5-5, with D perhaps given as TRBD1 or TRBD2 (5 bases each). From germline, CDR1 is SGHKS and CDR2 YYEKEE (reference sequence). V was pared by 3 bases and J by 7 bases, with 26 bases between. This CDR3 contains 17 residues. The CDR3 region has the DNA TGTGCCAGCAGCTGGGGACCGAGGGTTACCTACGGTGTGGAGCAGTACTTC. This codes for CASSWGPRVTYGVEQYF. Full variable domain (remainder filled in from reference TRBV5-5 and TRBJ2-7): DAGVTQSPTHLIKTRGQQVTLRCSPISGHKSVSWYQQVLGQGPQFIFQYYEKEERGRGNFPDRFSARQFPNYSSELNVNALLLGDSALYLCASSWGPRVTYGVEQYFGPGTRLTVT.

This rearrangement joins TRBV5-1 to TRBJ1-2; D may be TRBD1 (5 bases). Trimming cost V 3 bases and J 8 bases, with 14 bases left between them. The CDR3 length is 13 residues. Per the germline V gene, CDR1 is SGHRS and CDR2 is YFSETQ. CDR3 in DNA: TGCGCCAGCAGCTGGGGGGAAGGGAGCGGCTACACCTTC. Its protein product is CASSWGEGSGYTF.

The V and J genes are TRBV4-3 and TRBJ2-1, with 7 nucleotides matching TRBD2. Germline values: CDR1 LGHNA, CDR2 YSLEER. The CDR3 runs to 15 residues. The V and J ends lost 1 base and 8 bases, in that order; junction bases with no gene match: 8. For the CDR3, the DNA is TGCGCCAGCAGCCAAGCGCGGACTAGGTTTGATGAGCAGTTCTTC. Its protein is CASSQARTRFDEQFF.

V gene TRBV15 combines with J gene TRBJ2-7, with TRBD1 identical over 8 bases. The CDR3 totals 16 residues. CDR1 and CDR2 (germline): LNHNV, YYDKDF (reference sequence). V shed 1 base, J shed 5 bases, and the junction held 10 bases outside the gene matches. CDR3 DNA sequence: TGTGCCACCAGCAGAGGTCGGACAGGGACGAGGAACGAGCAGTACTTC. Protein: CATSRGRTGTRNEQYF.

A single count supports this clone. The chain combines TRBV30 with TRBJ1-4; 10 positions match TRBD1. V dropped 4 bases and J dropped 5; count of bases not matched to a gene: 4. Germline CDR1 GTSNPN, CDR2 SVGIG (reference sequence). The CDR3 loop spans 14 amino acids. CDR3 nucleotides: TGTGCCTGGAACCGGGACAGGGGAAATGAAAAACTGTTTTTT. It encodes CAWNRDRGNEKLFF.

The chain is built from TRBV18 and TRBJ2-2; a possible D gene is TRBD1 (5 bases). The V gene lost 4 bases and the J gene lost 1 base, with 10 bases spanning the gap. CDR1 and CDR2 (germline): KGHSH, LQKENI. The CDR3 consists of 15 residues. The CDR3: CASSHGQGNTGELFF. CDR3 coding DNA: TGTGCCAGCTCACATGGGCAGGGGAACACCGGGGAGCTGTTTTTT. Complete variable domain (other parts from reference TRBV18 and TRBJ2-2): NAGVMQNPRHLVRRRGQEARLRCSPMKGHSHVYWYRQLPEEGLKFMVYLQKENIIDESGMPKERFSAEFPKEGPSILRIQQVVRGDSAAYFCASSHGQGNTGELFFGEGSRLTVL.

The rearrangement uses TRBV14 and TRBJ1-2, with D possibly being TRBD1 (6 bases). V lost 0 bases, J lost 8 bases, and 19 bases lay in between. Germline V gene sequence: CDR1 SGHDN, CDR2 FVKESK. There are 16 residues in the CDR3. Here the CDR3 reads CASSQEGVGAPRGYTF. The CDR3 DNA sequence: TGTGCCAGCAGCCAAGAAGGAGTGGGGGCCCCCAGGGGCTACACCTTC.

CDR3 sequence reads: CATSGVKGYEQYF. The DNA of the CDR3 is TGTGCCACCAGCGGGGTGAAGGGGTACGAGCAGTACTTC. The V call is TRBV15, the J call TRBJ2-7; perhaps TRBD1 as D (5 bases). This CDR3 has 13 residues. Trimming cost V 5 bases and J 4 bases, with 12 bases left between them. Germline lookup yields CDR1 LNHNV and CDR2 YYDKDF (reference sequence).

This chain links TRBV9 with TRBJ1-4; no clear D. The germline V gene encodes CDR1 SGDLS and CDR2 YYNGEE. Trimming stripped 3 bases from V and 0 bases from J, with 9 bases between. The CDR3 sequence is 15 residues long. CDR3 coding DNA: TGTGCCAGCAGCGCCGGAAGTGCAACTAATGAAAAACTGTTTTTT. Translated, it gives CASSAGSATNEKLFF.

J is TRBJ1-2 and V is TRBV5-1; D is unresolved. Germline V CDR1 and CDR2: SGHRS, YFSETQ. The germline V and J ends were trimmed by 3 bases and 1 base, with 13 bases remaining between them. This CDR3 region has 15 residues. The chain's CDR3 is CASSSTSASNYGYTF. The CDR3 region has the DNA TGCGCCAGCAGCTCGACCTCCGCCAGTAACTATGGCTACACCTTC.

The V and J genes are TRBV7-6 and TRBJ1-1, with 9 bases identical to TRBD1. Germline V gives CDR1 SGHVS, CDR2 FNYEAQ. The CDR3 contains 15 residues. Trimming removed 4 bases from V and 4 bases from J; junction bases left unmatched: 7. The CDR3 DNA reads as TGTGCCAGCAGCTACCGGGACAGGGAGGTCACTGAAGCTTTCTTT. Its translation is CASSYRDREVTEAFF.

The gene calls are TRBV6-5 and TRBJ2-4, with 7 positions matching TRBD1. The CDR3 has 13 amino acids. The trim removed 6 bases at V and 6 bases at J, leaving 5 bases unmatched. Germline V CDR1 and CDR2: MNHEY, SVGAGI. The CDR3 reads CASRRDRVNIQYF. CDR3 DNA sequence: TGTGCCAGCAGGAGAGACAGGGTAAACATTCAGTACTTC.

CDR3 protein: CASSLAAGQDQAFF. In DNA form, the CDR3 reads TGTGCCAGCAGCTTAGCAGCAGGGCAGGATCAAGCTTTCTTT. The chain joins TRBV7-9 to TRBJ1-1; tentatively, D is TRBD1 (5 bases). The CDR3 runs to 14 residues. Trimming left V 0 bases short and J 9 bases short, with 14 bases between. Germline lookup yields CDR1 SEHNR and CDR2 FQNEAQ (reference sequence).

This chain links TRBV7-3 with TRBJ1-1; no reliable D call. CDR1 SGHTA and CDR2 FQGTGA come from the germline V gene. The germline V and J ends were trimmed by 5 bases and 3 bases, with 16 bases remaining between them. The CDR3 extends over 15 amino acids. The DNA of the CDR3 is TGTGCCAGCAGCCCCTTGATAGGTGGGGACACTGAAGCTTTCTTT. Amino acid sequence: CASSPLIGGDTEAFF.

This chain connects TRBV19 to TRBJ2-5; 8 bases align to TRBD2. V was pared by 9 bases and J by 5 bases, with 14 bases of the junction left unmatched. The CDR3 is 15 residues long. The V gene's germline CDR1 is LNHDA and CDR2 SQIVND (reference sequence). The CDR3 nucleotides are TGTGCCAGCAGGATTAGCGGGGCCTTGGATGAGACCCAGTACTTC. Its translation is CASRISGALDETQYF.

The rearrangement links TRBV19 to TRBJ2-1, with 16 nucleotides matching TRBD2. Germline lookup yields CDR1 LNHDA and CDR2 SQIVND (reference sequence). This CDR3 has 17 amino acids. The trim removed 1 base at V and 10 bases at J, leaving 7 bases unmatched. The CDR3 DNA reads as TGTGCCAGTAGTATAGGCTTCGGGACTAGCGGGAGGGCCGAGCAGTTCTTC. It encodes CASSIGFGTSGRAEQFF.

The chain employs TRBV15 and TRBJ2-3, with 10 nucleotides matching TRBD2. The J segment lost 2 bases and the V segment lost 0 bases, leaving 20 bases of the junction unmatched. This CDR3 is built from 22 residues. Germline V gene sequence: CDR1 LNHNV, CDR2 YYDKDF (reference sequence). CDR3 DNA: TGTGCCACCAGCAGAGATGGAGTTAGGCTAGCGGGAGTAGGGCTCTACACAGATACGCAGTATTTT. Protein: CATSRDGVRLAGVGLYTDTQYF.

The CDR3 reads CASSIKGNQPQHF. The DNA of the CDR3 is TGTGCCAGTAGTATAAAGGGGAATCAGCCCCAGCATTTT. V usage is TRBV19 and J usage is TRBJ1-5, with a weak D call TRBD1 (5 bases). V shed 2 bases and J shed 4 bases, with 6 bases lying between them. The CDR3 loop spans 13 amino acids. Germline CDR1 LNHDA, CDR2 SQIVND (reference sequence). The variable domain in full, completed from reference TRBV19 and TRBJ1-5, reads DGGITQSPKYLFRKEGQNVTLSCEQNLNHDAMYWYRQDPGQGLRLIYYSQIVNDFQKGDIAEGYSVSREKKESFPLTVTSAQKNPTAFYLCASSIKGNQPQHFGDGTRLSIL.

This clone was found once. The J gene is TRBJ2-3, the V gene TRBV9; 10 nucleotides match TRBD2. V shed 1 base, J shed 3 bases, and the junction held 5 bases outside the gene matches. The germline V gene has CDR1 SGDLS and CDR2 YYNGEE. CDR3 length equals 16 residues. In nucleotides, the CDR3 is TGTGCCAGCAGCGTATTTGGACTAGCGGAAACAGATACGCAGTATTTT. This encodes CASSVFGLAETDTQYF. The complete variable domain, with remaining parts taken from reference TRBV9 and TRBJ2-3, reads DSGVTQTPKHLITATGQRVTLRCSPRSGDLSVYWYQQSLDQGLQFLIQYYNGEERAKGNILERFSAQQFPDLHSELNLSSLELGDSALYFCASSVFGLAETDTQYFGPGTRLTVL.

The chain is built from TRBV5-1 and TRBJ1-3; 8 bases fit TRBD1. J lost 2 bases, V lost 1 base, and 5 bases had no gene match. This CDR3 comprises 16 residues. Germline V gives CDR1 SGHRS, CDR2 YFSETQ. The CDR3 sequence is CASSLSQGAAGNTIYF. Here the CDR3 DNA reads TGCGCCAGCAGCTTGTCTCAGGGGGCAGCTGGAAACACCATATATTTT.

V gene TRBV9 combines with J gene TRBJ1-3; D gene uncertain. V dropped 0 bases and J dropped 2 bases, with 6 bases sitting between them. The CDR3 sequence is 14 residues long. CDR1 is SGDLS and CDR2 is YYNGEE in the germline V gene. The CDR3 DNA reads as TGTGCCAGCAGCGTAGATTCCCCTGGAAACACCATATATTTT. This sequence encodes CASSVDSPGNTIYF.

Here the CDR3 reads CASKGLAANTDTQYF. The CDR3 DNA reads as TGTGCCAGTAAAGGACTAGCGGCAAACACAGATACGCAGTATTTT. The chain couples TRBV19 to TRBJ2-3, with 10 bases that match TRBD2. CDR1 LNHDA and CDR2 SQIVND come from the germline V gene (reference sequence). The CDR3 sequence is 15 residues long. After removal of 7 bases from V and 2 bases from J, the junction contained 6 bases not matched to a gene.

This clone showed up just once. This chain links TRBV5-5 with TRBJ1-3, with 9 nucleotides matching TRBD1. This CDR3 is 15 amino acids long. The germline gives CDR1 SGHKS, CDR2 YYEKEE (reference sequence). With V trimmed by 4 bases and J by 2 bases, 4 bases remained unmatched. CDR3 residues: CASSRQGETGNTIYF. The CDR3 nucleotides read TGTGCCAGCAGCCGACAGGGGGAAACTGGAAACACCATATATTTT.

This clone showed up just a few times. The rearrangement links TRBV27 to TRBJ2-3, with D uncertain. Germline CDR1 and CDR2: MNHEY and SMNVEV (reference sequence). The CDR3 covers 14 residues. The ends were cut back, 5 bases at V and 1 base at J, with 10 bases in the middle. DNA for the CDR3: TGTGCCAGCAGTCCGGGCTGGCGCACAGATACGCAGTATTTT. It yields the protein CASSPGWRTDTQYF.

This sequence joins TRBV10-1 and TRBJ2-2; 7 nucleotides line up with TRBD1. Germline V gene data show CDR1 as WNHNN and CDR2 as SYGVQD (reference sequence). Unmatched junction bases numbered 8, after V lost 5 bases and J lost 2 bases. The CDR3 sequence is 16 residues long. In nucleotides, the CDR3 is TGCGCCAGCAGTAAGACACAGGGGAGTAACACCGGGGAGCTGTTTTTT. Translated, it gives CASSKTQGSNTGELFF.